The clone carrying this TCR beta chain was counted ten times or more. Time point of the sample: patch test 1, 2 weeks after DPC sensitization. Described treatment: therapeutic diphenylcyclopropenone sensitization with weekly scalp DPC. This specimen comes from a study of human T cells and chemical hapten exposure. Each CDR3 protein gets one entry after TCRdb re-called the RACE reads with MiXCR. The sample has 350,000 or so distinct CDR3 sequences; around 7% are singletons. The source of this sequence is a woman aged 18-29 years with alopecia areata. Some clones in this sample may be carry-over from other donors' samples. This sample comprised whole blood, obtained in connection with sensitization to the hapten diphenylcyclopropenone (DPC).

For the CDR3, the DNA is TGTGCCAGCAGTCTACCACTAGCCCAAGAGACCCAGTACTTC. Protein product: CASSLPLAQETQYF. The genes are TRBV28 and TRBJ2-5; maybe TRBD2 (6 bases). V was trimmed by 5 bases and J by 1 base, leaving 11 bases between them. Germline CDR1 is MDHEN and CDR2 is SYDVKM. The CDR3 has 14 amino acids.